Each of the 2 T cell receptor beta chains below was sequenced from the same sample in a study of blood T cell repertoires in COVID-19. Method: immunoSEQ multiplex PCR; TCRdb's copy keeps in-frame clones and lacks some. The sample contains around 140,000 clones, roughly 86% of which appear only once. Material: peripheral blood. These receptors came from a woman in her 70s with COVID-19, enrolled during active disease.

This clone turned up a few times. DNA of the CDR3: TGTGCCAGCAGTTTGGGGGGGAACACCATATATTTT. Amino acid sequence: CASSLGGNTIYF. This sequence joins TRBV28 and TRBJ1-3, with D possibly being TRBD1 (5 bases). The V and J ends lost 3 bases and 7 bases respectively, with 7 bases between them. This CDR3 contains 12 residues. Looked up from germline, CDR1 is MDHEN and CDR2 is SYDVKM.

The chain uses TRBV6-5 and TRBJ2-7; 12 nucleotides match TRBD2. Per the germline V gene, CDR1 is MNHEY and CDR2 is SVGAGI. The V segment lost 5 bases and the J segment 13 bases; nucleotides outside the gene matches: 15. CDR3 length: 15 amino acids. The CDR3 spells CASSRGGTSGLPGYF. The DNA for the CDR3 is TGTGCCAGCAGTCGGGGGGGGACTAGCGGGCTCCCAGGTTACTTC.